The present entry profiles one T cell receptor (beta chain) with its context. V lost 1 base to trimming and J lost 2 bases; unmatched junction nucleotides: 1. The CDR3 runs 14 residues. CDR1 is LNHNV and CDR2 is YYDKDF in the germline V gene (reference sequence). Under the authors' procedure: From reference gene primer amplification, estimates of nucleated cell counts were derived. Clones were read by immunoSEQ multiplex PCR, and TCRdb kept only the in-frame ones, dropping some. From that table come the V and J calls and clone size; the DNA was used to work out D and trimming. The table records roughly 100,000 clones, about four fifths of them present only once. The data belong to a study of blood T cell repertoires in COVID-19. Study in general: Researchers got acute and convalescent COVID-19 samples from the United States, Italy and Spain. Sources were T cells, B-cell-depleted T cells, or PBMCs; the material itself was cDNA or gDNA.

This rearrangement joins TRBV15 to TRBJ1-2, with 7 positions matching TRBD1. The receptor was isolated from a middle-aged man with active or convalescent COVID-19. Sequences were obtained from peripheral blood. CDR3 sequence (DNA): TGTGCCACCAGCAGAGGACAGGGAAACTATGGCTACACCTTC. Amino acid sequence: CATSRGQGNYGYTF.